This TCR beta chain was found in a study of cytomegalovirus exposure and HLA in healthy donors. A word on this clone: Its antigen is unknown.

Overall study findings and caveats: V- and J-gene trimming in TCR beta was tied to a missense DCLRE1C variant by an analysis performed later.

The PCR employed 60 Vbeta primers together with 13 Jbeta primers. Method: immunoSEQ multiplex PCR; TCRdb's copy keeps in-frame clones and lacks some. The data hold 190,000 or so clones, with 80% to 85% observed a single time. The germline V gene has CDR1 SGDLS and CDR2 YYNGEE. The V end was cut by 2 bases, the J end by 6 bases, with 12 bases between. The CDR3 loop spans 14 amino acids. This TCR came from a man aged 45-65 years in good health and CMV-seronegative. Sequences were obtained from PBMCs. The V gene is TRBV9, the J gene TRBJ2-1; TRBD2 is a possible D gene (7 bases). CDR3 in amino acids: CASSVTGGLNEQFF. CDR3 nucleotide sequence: TGTGCCAGCAGCGTCACCGGGGGGCTCAATGAGCAGTTCTTC.